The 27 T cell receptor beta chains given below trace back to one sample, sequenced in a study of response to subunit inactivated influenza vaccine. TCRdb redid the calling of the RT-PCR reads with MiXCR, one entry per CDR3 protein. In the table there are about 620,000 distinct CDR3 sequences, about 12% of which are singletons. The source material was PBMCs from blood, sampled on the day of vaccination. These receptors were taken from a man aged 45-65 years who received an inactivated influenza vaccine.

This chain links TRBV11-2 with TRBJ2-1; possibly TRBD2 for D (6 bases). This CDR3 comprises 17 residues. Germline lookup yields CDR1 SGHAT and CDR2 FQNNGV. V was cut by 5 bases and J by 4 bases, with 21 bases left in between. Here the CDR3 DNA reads TGTGCCAGCAGCCACCCACCCAAAGGGGCGGGATACAATGAGCAGTTCTTC. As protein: CASSHPPKGAGYNEQFF.

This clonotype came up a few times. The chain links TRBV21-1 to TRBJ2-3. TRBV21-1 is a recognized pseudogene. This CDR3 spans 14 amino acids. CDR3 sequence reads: CASSKAGATDTQYF. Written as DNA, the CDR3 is TGTGCCAGCAGCAAAGCTGGAGCCACAGATACGCAGTATTTT.

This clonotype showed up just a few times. CDR3 loop: CASSYRRDEQYF. The CDR3 coding sequence is TGTGCCAGCAGCTATCGCAGGGACGAGCAGTACTTC. The rearrangement uses TRBV5-5 and TRBJ2-7; a possible D gene is TRBD1 (5 bases). Germline V gives CDR1 SGHKS, CDR2 YYEKEE (reference sequence). Trimming took off 3 bases at V and 5 bases at J, with 9 bases between the two ends. This CDR3 comprises 12 residues.

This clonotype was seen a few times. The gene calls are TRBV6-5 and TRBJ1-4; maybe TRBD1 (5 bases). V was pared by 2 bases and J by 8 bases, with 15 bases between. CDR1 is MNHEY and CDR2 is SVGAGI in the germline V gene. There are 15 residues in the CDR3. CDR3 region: CASSYGQGLIEKLFF. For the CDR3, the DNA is TGTGCCAGCAGTTACGGGCAGGGTCTCATCGAAAAACTGTTTTTT.

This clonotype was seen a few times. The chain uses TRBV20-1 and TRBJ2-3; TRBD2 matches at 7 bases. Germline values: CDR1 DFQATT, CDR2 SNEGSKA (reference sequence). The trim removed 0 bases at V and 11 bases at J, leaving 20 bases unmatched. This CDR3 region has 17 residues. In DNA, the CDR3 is TGCAGTGCTAGAGATCGAGGGGAAGCGGGACGGGCCCGGGGGCAGTATTTT. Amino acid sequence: CSARDRGEAGRARGQYF.

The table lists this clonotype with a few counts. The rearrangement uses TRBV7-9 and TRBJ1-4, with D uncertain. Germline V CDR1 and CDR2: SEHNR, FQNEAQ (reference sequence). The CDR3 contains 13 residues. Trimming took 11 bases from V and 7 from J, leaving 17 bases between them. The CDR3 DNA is TGTGCCTCCGCGGCTGCTTTAGGTGAAAAACTGTTTTTT. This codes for CASAAALGEKLFF.

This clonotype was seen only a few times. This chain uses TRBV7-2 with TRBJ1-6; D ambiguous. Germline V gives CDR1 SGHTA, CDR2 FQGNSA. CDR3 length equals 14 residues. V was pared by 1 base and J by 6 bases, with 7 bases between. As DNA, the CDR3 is TGTGCCAGCAGCTTAGGTTGGGGTAATTCACCCCTCCACTTT. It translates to CASSLGWGNSPLHF.

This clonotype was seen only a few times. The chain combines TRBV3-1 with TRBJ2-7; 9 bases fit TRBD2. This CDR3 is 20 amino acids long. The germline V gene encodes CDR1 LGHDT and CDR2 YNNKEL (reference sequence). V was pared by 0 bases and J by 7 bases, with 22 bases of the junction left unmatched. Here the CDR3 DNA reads TGTGCCAGCAGCCAAGATTCCCATAAGGCGGGAGGGCCTTTTAGAAGAGAGCAGTACTTC. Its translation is CASSQDSHKAGGPFRREQYF.

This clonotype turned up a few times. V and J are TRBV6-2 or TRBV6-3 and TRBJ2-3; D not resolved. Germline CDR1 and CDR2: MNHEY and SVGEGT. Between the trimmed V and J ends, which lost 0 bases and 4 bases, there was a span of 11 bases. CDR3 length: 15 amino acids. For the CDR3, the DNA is TGTGCCAGCAGTTACTCGACGAGCAAGGCAGATACGCAGTATTTT. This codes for CASSYSTSKADTQYF.

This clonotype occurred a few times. The CDR3 loop reads CASSLDGNNYGYTF. The CDR3 region has the DNA TGCGCCAGCAGCTTGGACGGAAATAACTATGGCTACACCTTC. The chain couples TRBV5-1 to TRBJ1-2; D ambiguous. CDR1 is SGHRS and CDR2 is YFSETQ in the germline V gene. With 0 bases removed from V and 1 base from J, the gap between germline ends came to 7 bases. The CDR3 is 14 residues long. The complete variable domain, with remaining parts taken from reference TRBV5-1 and TRBJ1-2, reads KAGVTQTPRYLIKTRGQQVTLSCSPISGHRSVSWYQQTPGQGLQFLFEYFSETQRNKGNFPGRFSGRQFSNSRSEMNVSTLELGDSALYLCASSLDGNNYGYTFGSGTRLTVV.

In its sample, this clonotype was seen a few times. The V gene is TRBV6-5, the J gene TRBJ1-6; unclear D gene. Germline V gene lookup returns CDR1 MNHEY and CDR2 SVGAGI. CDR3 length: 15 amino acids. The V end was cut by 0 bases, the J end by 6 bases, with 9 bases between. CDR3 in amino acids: CASSYSIGVNSPLHF. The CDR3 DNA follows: TGTGCCAGCAGTTACTCGATTGGGGTTAATTCACCCCTCCACTTT.

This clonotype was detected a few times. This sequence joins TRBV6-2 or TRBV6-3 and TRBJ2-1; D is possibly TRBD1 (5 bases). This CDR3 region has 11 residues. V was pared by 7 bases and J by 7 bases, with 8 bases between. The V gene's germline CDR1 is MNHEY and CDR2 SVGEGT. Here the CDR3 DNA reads TGTGCCAGCACCCAGGGAAATGAGCAGTTCTTC. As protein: CASTQGNEQFF.

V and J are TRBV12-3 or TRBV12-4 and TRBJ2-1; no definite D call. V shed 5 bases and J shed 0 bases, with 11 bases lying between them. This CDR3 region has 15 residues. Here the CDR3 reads CASSNGPNSYNEQFF. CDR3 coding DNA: TGTGCCAGCAGTAACGGGCCAAACTCCTACAATGAGCAGTTCTTC.

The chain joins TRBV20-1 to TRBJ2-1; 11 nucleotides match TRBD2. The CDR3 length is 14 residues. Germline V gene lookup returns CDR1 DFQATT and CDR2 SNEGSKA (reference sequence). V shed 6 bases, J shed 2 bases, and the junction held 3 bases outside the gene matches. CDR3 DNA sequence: TGCAGTGCCCTTAGCGGGAGGGCCTACAATGAGCAGTTCTTC. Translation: CSALSGRAYNEQFF.

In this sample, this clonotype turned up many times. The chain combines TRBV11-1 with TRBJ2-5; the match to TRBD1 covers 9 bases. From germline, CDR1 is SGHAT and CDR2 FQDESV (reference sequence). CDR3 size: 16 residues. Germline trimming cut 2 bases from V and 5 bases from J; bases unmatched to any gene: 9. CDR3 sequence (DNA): TGTGCCAGCAGCTTATCACCGGGACAGGGAGTGGAGACCCAGTACTTC. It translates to CASSLSPGQGVETQYF.

CDR3 region: CASSYYGLAGGQSYNEQFF. In nucleotides, the CDR3 is TGTGCCAGCAGTTACTACGGACTAGCGGGGGGGCAATCCTACAATGAGCAGTTCTTC. This chain joins TRBV6-2 or TRBV6-3 and TRBJ2-1; 15 bases map to TRBD2. J lost 1 base, V lost 1 base, and 5 bases had no gene match. The CDR3 spans 19 residues. CDR1 and CDR2 (germline): MNHEY, SVGEGT.

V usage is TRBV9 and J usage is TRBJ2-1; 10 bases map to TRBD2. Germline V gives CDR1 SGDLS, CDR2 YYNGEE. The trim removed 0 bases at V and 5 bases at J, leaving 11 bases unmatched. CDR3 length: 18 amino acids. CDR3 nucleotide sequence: TGTGCCAGCAGCGTAGATGGGGCTAGCGGGAGAAGGGACAATGAGCAGTTCTTC. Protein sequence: CASSVDGASGRRDNEQFF.

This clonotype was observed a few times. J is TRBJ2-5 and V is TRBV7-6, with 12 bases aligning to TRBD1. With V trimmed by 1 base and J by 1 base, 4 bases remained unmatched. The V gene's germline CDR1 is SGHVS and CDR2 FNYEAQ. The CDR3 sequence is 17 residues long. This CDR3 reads CASSLGGTGGVQETQYF. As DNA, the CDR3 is TGTGCCAGCAGCTTAGGGGGGACAGGGGGCGTCCAAGAGACCCAGTACTTC.

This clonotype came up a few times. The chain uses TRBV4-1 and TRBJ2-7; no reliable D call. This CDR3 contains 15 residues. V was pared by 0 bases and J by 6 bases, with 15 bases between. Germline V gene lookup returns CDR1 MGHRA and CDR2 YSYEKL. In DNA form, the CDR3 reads TGCGCCAGCAGCCAAGATCGTGTCGGCCGGGCCGAGCAGTACTTC. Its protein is CASSQDRVGRAEQYF.

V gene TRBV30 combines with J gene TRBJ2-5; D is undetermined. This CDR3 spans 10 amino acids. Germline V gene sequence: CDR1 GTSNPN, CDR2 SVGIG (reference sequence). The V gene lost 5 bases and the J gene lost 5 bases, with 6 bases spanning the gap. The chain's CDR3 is CAWVAETQYF. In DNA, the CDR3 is TGTGCCTGGGTGGCCGAGACCCAGTACTTC.

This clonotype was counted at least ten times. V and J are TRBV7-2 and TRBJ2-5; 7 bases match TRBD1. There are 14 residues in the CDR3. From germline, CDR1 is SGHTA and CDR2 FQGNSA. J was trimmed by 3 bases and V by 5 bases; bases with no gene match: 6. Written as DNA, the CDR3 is TGTGCCAGCAGCCCGGGACAGAGGAAAGAGACCCAGTACTTC. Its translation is CASSPGQRKETQYF.

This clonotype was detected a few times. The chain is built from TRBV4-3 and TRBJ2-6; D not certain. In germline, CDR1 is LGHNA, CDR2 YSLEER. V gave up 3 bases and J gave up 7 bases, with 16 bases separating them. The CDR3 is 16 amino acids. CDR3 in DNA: TGCGCCAGCAGCCAGGCTCTGGCCCTTATCGCCAACGTCCTGACTTTC. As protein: CASSQALALIANVLTF.

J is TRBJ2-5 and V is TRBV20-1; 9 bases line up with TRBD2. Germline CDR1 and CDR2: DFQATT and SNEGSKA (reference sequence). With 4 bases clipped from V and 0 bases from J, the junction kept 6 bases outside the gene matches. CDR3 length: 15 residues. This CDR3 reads CSAKRTSAYQETQYF. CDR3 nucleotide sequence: TGCAGTGCTAAACGGACTAGCGCGTACCAAGAGACCCAGTACTTC.

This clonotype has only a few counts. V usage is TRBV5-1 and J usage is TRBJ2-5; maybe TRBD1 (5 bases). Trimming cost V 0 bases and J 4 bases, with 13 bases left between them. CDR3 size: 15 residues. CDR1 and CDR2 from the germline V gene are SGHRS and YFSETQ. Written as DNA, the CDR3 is TGCGCCAGCAGCTTGGACTCGCAGGGTGGAGAGACCCAGTACTTC. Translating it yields CASSLDSQGGETQYF.

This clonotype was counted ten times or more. The CDR3 sequence is CASSLHQEGGELFF. Here the CDR3 DNA reads TGTGCCAGCAGCTTACACCAAGAGGGCGGGGAGCTGTTTTTT. The chain joins TRBV7-9 to TRBJ2-2; D is perhaps TRBD2 (5 bases). The germline V gene has CDR1 SEHNR and CDR2 FQNEAQ (reference sequence). The CDR3 runs 14 residues. Trimming cost V 2 bases and J 7 bases, with 11 bases left between them.

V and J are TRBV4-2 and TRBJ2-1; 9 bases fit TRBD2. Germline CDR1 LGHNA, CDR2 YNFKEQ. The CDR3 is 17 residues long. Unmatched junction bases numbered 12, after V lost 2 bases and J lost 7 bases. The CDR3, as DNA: TGTGCCAGCAGCCAAAAACCGCCAGCGGGAGGTAGGAATGAGCAGTTCTTC. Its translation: CASSQKPPAGGRNEQFF.

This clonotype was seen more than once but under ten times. CDR3 sequence (DNA): TGTGCCAGCAGTCGAGGACTAGCGGGAGGTAGAGAGACCCAGTACTTC. Translated: CASSRGLAGGRETQYF. The chain links TRBV12-3 or TRBV12-4 to TRBJ2-5; 14 nucleotides align to TRBD2. The CDR3 spans 16 residues. V shed 5 bases, J shed 4 bases, and the junction held 6 bases outside the gene matches.